This T cell receptor (beta chain) is from a study of blood T cell repertoires in COVID-19. The overall study: Acute-phase and convalescent COVID-19 samples originated in the United States, Italy and Spain. From T cells, B-cell-depleted T cells, or PBMCs came the material, which was cDNA or gDNA.

V lost 3 bases and J 3 bases, leaving 14 bases between the germline ends. Per the germline V gene, CDR1 is KGHDR and CDR2 is SFDVKD. CDR3 length equals 16 residues. In the original analysis: Reference gene primer amplification gave estimated nucleated cell counts. Libraries were prepared by immunoSEQ multiplex PCR; TCRdb keeps only in-frame clonotypes and omits some of them. From that table come the V and J calls and clone size; the DNA was used to work out D and trimming. In the table there are approximately 70,000 clones, about 86% of which are singletons. The chain links TRBV24-1 to TRBJ1-5; D perhaps matches TRBD1 (5 bases). The TCR was taken from a woman aged 55-70 years with acute or convalescent COVID-19. Sequencing input: peripheral blood. This chain's CDR3 is CATSDGGTGDNQPQHF. The CDR3 bases are TGTGCCACCAGTGATGGGGGGACGGGTGACAATCAGCCCCAGCATTTT.